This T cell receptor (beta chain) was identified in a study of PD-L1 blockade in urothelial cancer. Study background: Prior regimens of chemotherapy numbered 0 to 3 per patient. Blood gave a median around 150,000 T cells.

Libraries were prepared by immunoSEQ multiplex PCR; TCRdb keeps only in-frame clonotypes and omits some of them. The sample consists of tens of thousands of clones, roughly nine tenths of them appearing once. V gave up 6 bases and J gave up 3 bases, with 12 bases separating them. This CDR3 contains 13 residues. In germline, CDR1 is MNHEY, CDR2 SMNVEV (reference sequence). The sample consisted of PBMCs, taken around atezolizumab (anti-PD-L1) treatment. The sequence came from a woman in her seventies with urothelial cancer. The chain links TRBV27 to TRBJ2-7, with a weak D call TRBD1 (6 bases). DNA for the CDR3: TGTGCCAGCAGAAGGGACACCAGCTACGAGCAGTACTTC. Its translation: CASRRDTSYEQYF.